The TCR beta chain described here comes from a study of blood T cells in healthy people across ages (dated by TCRdb to 2015 to 2017). Study-wide context: In model experiments, template switching captured roughly one uniquely barcoded TCR beta cDNA molecule for every two T cells. The study measured age-related changes in TCR beta repertoire diversity using deep sequencing normalized with unique cDNA molecular identifiers. The donors were divided into four age groups: young (average around 16 years), middle-aged (roughly 40), aged (about 62) and long-lived (approximately 74). Donors of different ages were randomly distributed across sequencing lanes to avoid experimental bias. Two additional independent replicas of 1 million unique cDNA reads from the same blood draw were analyzed for two donors (one aged 18 to 29 and one aged 80 or older).

There are a few counts of this clonotype. This receptor's antigen is unknown. There are no base qualities to consult, and no much larger clone falls within one base. Relative to germline, V is 0 bases shorter and J is 2 bases shorter, with 12 bases between their ends. The cysteine opens and the phenylalanine closes a CDR3 of 15 amino acids. Just the 45-base CDR3 DNA is kept, in frame starting at base 1. Via the germline V gene, CDR1 is SGHRS and CDR2 YFSETQ. Donors were 40 or so systemically healthy Caucasian individuals from Russia aged about 6 to 100 years. About 10 milliliters of peripheral blood were collected from each donor into EDTA-treated Vacutainer tubes. Ficoll-Paque density-gradient centrifugation was used to isolate PBMCs, with at least 7 million per sample. Total RNA was extracted from PBMCs with Trizol reagent, with at least 5 micrograms obtained per sample. Naive CD45RAhigh/CD27high T cell percentages were measured by flow cytometry on a PBMC aliquot from every donor.

Broader findings and caveats from the paper: Observed TCR beta diversity per million T cells fell roughly linearly with age, and a significant reduction was already apparent by age around 36. Since profiling was done on bulk unsorted PBMCs, naive and antigen-experienced compartments could not be conclusively compared. There was a strong correlation between observed TCR beta diversity and the percentage of naive T cells measured by flow cytometry. Estimates of total diversity from one million sequenced T cells were regarded as lower bounds and underestimates. The long-lived group showed more naive CD4+ T cells, fewer expanded clones and increased TCR diversity than the aged group, suggesting age selection. Because donor CMV infection status was unknown, age-related changes in expanded clonotypes were potentially confounded.

Library generation was performed with 5' RACE. TCRdb records Illumina HiSeq 2500 as the sequencer. A second PCR of roughly 6 to 11 cycles was run with a J-beta primer mix and a sample-barcoded 5' primer. A template-switch 5' adaptor carrying 12 random nucleotides introduced a unique molecular identifier onto each TCR beta cDNA molecule. Each sample yielded at least 2.5 million CDR3-containing paired-end reads. The Mint cDNA synthesis kit, primed by a TRBC-specific oligonucleotide, was used to synthesize first-strand cDNA from all RNA. After uracil-DNA glycosylase treatment, a first 18-cycle PCR used universal primers M1SS and BC2_uni_R on all cDNA. The study's processing was this. For normalization, 1 million high-quality reads were randomly selected from each sample, with every read carrying a distinct molecular identifier. Reads with shared molecular identifiers were discarded instead of being binned into consensus sequences. MiTCR, with a Q25 quality threshold and the strictest error-elimination algorithm, was used for CDR3 identification, clonotype clustering and error correction. Lower-bound total TCR beta diversity was estimated with a nonparametric unseen species model using Euler transformation. In-frame beta chains were kept once TCRdb had trimmed the public reads at Q25 with fastp and called clones with MiXCR. Each CDR3 protein appears once, grouped with its most common genes and DNA. V and J calls and clone size were set by TCRdb, not the authors. The sample table holds some 290,000 distinct CDR3 sequences, of which 25% to 30% were seen once. Roughly 28% of the sample goes to the ten largest clones.

The sequence is built from TRBV5-1 and TRBJ2-7; the D gene is not confidently resolved. This receptor was identified in a woman in her seventies in good health. Sequences were obtained from blood. This receptor has the CDR3 CASSLAAGATYEQYF. The DNA reads as follows: TGCGCCAGCAGCTTGGCCGCAGGAGCAACCTACGAGCAGTACTTC.